This T cell receptor (beta chain) was sequenced in a study of T cells expressing NK-cell markers. About the research overall: According to the study, TCR beta repertoires originated from sorted CD3+CD56+NKG2C+, CD3+CD56+NKG2C- and CD3+CD56-NKG2C+ T cells. Seven donors tested HCMV-seropositive and one tested seronegative among the eight sequenced.

A 5'RACE template switching approach incorporating UMIs was used to make TCR beta cDNA. TCRdb reworked the 5' RACE reads into one entry per CDR3 protein, no DNA. This repertoire includes roughly 350,000 distinct CDR3 sequences. Study outcomes and limitations: In several donors, dominant NKG2C+ clonotypes were roughly 1.0-7.0% of CD8+ T cells.

CDR1 and CDR2 (germline): SGHKS, YYEKEE (reference sequence). The CDR3 is made up of 17 amino acids. Worth noting for this clonotype: Its antigen is not known.

The sequence was obtained from a man aged 18-69 years in good health. The chain carries TRBV5-5 and TRBJ2-5; the D gene TCRdb calls, TRBD1, cannot be checked with no DNA. Sequenced material: blood T cells: a sorted CD56 or NKG2C T cell subset, CD4+ or CD8+ T cells, or bulk PBMC T cells (not recorded which). CDR3 sequence: CASSLGRWQGRQETQYF. The full variable domain, in which reference TRBV5-5 and TRBJ2-5 provide the parts outside the CDR3, is DAGVTQSPTHLIKTRGQQVTLRCSPISGHKSVSWYQQVLGQGPQFIFQYYEKEERGRGNFPDRFSARQFPNYSSELNVNALLLGDSALYLCASSLGRWQGRQETQYFGPGTRLLVL.